One and the same sample provided the 27 T cell receptor beta chains below, sequenced in a study of blood T cell repertoires in COVID-19. The repertoire was sequenced with immunoSEQ multiplex PCR; TCRdb's copy has only in-frame clones and lacks some. The sample holds just over 250,000 clones; around 86% are singletons and the top ten take approximately 9.8%. The sample taken for sequencing was peripheral blood. The origin of the receptors is a man aged 40-49 years who had recovered from COVID-19.

This chain connects TRBV30 to TRBJ1-1; TRBD1 is a possible D gene (5 bases). The V end was cut by 5 bases, the J end by 6 bases, with 22 bases between. Germline V lookup: CDR1 GTSNPN, CDR2 SVGIG (reference sequence). CDR3 length: 15 amino acids. DNA for the CDR3: TGTGCCTGGCTGTGGCAGGGAAGGGCAGGAGCTGAAGCTTTCTTT. Encoded protein: CAWLWQGRAGAEAFF.

V and J are TRBV6-5 and TRBJ1-4; D might be TRBD1 (5 bases). CDR3 length: 14 residues. Germline V gene sequence: CDR1 MNHEY, CDR2 SVGAGI. Trimming left V 5 bases short and J 5 bases short, with 12 bases between. The chain's CDR3 is CASSRQTNNEKLFF. CDR3 sequence (DNA): TGTGCCAGCAGTAGACAGACAAACAATGAAAAACTGTTTTTT.

The chain is built from TRBV28 and TRBJ1-6; weak D call: TRBD1 (5 bases). This CDR3 contains 15 residues. CDR1 MDHEN and CDR2 SYDVKM come from the germline V gene. The V end was cut by 1 base, the J end by 4 bases, with 8 bases between. The CDR3 region is CASSLSGGYNSPLHF. The CDR3 region has the DNA TGTGCCAGCAGTTTATCCGGGGGATATAATTCACCCCTCCACTTT.

The chain uses TRBV7-8 and TRBJ1-5; D not certain. Germline lookup yields CDR1 SGHVS and CDR2 FQNEAQ. The CDR3 has 15 residues. V was trimmed by 1 base and J by 3 bases, leaving 10 bases between them. The CDR3 is CASSLVYGSNQPQHF. In DNA form, the CDR3 reads TGTGCCAGCAGCTTAGTATACGGGTCCAATCAGCCCCAGCATTTT.

The chain recombines TRBV14 with TRBJ2-7, with a possible D match to TRBD2 (6 bases). The V gene's germline CDR1 is SGHDN and CDR2 FVKESK. The CDR3 is 16 residues long. V gave up 0 bases and J gave up 7 bases, with 19 bases separating them. The CDR3 DNA follows: TGTGCCAGCAGCCAAGATAAGGGACTGGGAGTTGGGGAGCAGTACTTC. Its protein product is CASSQDKGLGVGEQYF. The variable domain in full, completed from reference TRBV14 and TRBJ2-7, reads EAGVTQFPSHSVIEKGQTVTLRCDPISGHDNLYWYRRVMGKEIKFLLHFVKESKQDESGMPNNRFLAERTGGTYSTLKVQPAELEDSGVYFCASSQDKGLGVGEQYFGPGTRLTVT.

This chain's CDR3 is CASSVWREGLNEQFF. The CDR3 nucleotides are TGTGCCAGCAGCGTATGGCGGGAGGGCCTCAATGAGCAGTTCTTC. The chain links TRBV9 to TRBJ2-1; TRBD2 agrees at 9 bases. Germline values: CDR1 SGDLS, CDR2 YYNGEE. Trimming removed 1 base from V and 6 bases from J; junction bases left unmatched: 5. CDR3 size: 15 residues. The full variable domain, rest sourced from reference TRBV9 and TRBJ2-1, is DSGVTQTPKHLITATGQRVTLRCSPRSGDLSVYWYQQSLDQGLQFLIQYYNGEERAKGNILERFSAQQFPDLHSELNLSSLELGDSALYFCASSVWREGLNEQFFGPGTRLTVL.

V usage is TRBV18 and J usage is TRBJ2-7, with D hard to call. Germline values: CDR1 KGHSH, CDR2 LQKENI. The CDR3 covers 15 residues. The V and J ends lost 2 bases and 2 bases respectively, with 13 bases between them. The CDR3 sequence: CASSPSWATAYEQYF. CDR3 DNA: TGTGCCAGCTCACCATCTTGGGCGACGGCCTACGAGCAGTACTTC.

The chain recombines TRBV7-6 with TRBJ2-5; possible D gene TRBD1, 6 bases. The germline V and J ends were trimmed by 8 bases and 1 base, with 14 bases remaining between them. Germline values: CDR1 SGHVS, CDR2 FNYEAQ. There are 14 residues in the CDR3. DNA of the CDR3: TGTGCCAGCCGGATGACAGGTCGCCAAGAGACCCAGTACTTC. This sequence encodes CASRMTGRQETQYF. Based on the CDR3 plus reference TRBV7-6 and TRBJ2-5, the full variable domain is GAGVSQSPRYKVTKRGQDVALRCDPISGHVSLYWYRQALGQGPEFLTYFNYEAQQDKSGLPNDRFSAERPEGSISTLTIQRTEQRDSAMYRCASRMTGRQETQYFGPGTRLLVL.

V and J are TRBV29-1 and TRBJ2-7; 9 nucleotides agree with TRBD2. V lost 1 base and J lost 1; bases outside the gene matches: 8. Germline values: CDR1 SQVTM, CDR2 ANQGSEA. This CDR3 spans 16 amino acids. The CDR3 reads CSVEGFATSGSYEQYF. CDR3 bases: TGCAGCGTTGAAGGGTTTGCGACTAGCGGTTCCTACGAGCAGTACTTC.

This clone was detected only once. This chain links TRBV5-1 with TRBJ2-5; TRBD2 aligns across 8 bases. With V trimmed by 3 bases and J by 1 base, 5 bases remained unmatched. CDR1 is SGHRS, CDR2 YFSETQ, per germline. This CDR3 has 15 amino acids. The CDR3 spells CASSSGGDLQETQYF. CDR3 sequence (DNA): TGCGCCAGCAGCTCCGGGGGGGACCTCCAAGAGACCCAGTACTTC.

The chain employs TRBV5-4 and TRBJ2-7; perhaps TRBD1 as D (6 bases). Germline loops: CDR1 SGHNT, CDR2 YYREEE (reference sequence). This CDR3 is 15 amino acids long. Trimming removed 0 bases at V and 6 bases at J, with 16 bases between. The CDR3 bases are TGTGCCAGCAGCTTGGCCGTCCAGGGGTACGGCGAGCAGTACTTC. Its protein is CASSLAVQGYGEQYF.

The rearrangement joins TRBV5-4 to TRBJ2-7; unclear D gene. The CDR3 runs 12 residues. CDR1 SGHNT and CDR2 YYREEE come from the germline V gene (reference sequence). V lost 2 bases to trimming and J lost 0 bases, with 3 bases between them. CDR3: CASSFSSYEQYF. CDR3 in DNA: TGTGCCAGCAGCTTTAGCTCCTACGAGCAGTACTTC.

The gene calls are TRBV11-2 and TRBJ2-7; D ambiguous. Trimming cost V 4 bases and J 2 bases, with 6 bases left between them. The germline V gene has CDR1 SGHAT and CDR2 FQNNGV. This CDR3 has 12 residues. CDR3 region: CASSSGTYEQYF. The CDR3 nucleotides are TGTGCCAGCAGCTCAGGAACCTACGAGCAGTACTTC.

V is TRBV11-2 and J is TRBJ1-6; 7 bases fit TRBD1. The CDR3 contains 16 residues. J was trimmed by 6 bases and V by 3 bases; bases with no gene match: 8. Germline V gene lookup returns CDR1 SGHAT and CDR2 FQNNGV. CDR3 residues: CASSFRRTGANSPLHF. DNA for the CDR3: TGTGCCAGCAGCTTCCGTCGGACAGGCGCTAATTCACCCCTCCACTTT. Full variable domain (remainder filled in from reference TRBV11-2 and TRBJ1-6): EAGVAQSPRYKIIEKRQSVAFWCNPISGHATLYWYQQILGQGPKLLIQFQNNGVVDDSQLPKDRFSAERLKGVDSTLKIQPAKLEDSAVYLCASSFRRTGANSPLHFGNGTRLTVT.

This clone was counted once. V and J are TRBV6-6 and TRBJ1-1; 9 bases are shared with TRBD1. The junction had 7 bases not matched to a gene; V was cut back by 2 bases and J by 3 bases. The germline gives CDR1 MNHNY, CDR2 SVGAGI (reference sequence). This CDR3 has 16 residues. This chain's CDR3 is CASSYPDRGVYTEAFF. The CDR3, as DNA: TGTGCCAGCAGTTACCCGGACAGGGGTGTATACACTGAAGCTTTCTTT.

V gene TRBV5-1 combines with J gene TRBJ1-4; tentative D call: TRBD1 (6 bases). CDR3 size: 13 residues. The V end lost 6 bases, the J end lost 5 bases, and 11 bases lay between the germline ends. The V gene's germline CDR1 is SGHRS and CDR2 YFSETQ. This CDR3 is CASKTGPNEKLFF. CDR3 DNA: TGCGCCAGCAAGACAGGTCCGAATGAAAAACTGTTTTTT. The full variable domain, its missing parts supplied by reference TRBV5-1 and TRBJ1-4, is KAGVTQTPRYLIKTRGQQVTLSCSPISGHRSVSWYQQTPGQGLQFLFEYFSETQRNKGNFPGRFSGRQFSNSRSEMNVSTLELGDSALYLCASKTGPNEKLFFGSGTQLSVL.

This chain joins TRBV2 and TRBJ2-1, with a possible D match to TRBD1 (5 bases). This CDR3 is 11 amino acids long. V was pared by 6 bases and J by 8 bases, with 8 bases between. Germline CDR1 and CDR2: SNHLY and FYNNEI. The CDR3 bases are TGTGCCAGCAGCTGGACACATGAGCAGTTCTTC. This translates into CASSWTHEQFF. Supplemented by reference TRBV2 and TRBJ2-1, the full variable domain reads EPEVTQTPSHQVTQMGQEVILRCVPISNHLYFYWYRQILGQKVEFLVSFYNNEISEKSEIFDDQFSVERPDGSNFTLKIRSTKLEDSAMYFCASSWTHEQFFGPGTRLTVL.

The V gene is TRBV18, the J gene TRBJ2-7; 11 positions match TRBD2. Per germline, CDR1 KGHSH and CDR2 LQKENI. Trimming removed 3 bases from V and 5 bases from J; junction bases left unmatched: 6. There are 15 residues in the CDR3. CDR3 sequence (DNA): TGTGCCAGCTCACCCCTTAGCGGGGGGGCGAACGAGCAGTACTTC. As protein: CASSPLSGGANEQYF.

The CDR3 bases are TGCGCCAGCAGCCAAGAGCAGGGTTCTGGGCAGCCCCAGCATTTT. It specifies CASSQEQGSGQPQHF. This sequence joins TRBV4-1 and TRBJ1-5; the D gene is possibly TRBD1 (5 bases). V was pared by 0 bases and J by 7 bases, with 13 bases between. The CDR3 loop spans 15 amino acids. Germline V gives CDR1 MGHRA, CDR2 YSYEKL.

This clone has just a few counts. The rearrangement uses TRBV5-6 and TRBJ1-6; D gene ambiguous. From germline, CDR1 is SGHDT and CDR2 YYEEEE. V gave up 0 bases and J gave up 8 bases, with 12 bases separating them. The length of the CDR3 is 15 residues. CDR3 sequence (DNA): TGTGCCAGCAGCTTGGGTCTCCTGGTAGATTCACCCCTCCACTTT. Translated, it gives CASSLGLLVDSPLHF.

This clone appeared a single time. The rearrangement uses TRBV7-8 and TRBJ2-1; TRBD2 aligns across 12 bases. CDR3 size: 16 residues. V lost 5 bases to trimming and J lost 2 bases; unmatched junction nucleotides: 4. Germline CDR1 SGHVS, CDR2 FQNEAQ. The DNA of the CDR3 is TGTGCCAGCAGCCGACGGACTAGCGGGGCCTACAATGAGCAGTTCTTC. Its protein is CASSRRTSGAYNEQFF.

This clone came up once. V is TRBV5-4 and J is TRBJ1-2; D unresolved. The length of the CDR3 is 13 residues. V was cut by 2 bases and J by 1 base, with 6 bases left in between. The germline CDR1 and CDR2 sequences are SGHNT and YYREEE (reference sequence). The CDR3 sequence: CASSFGHNYGYTF. CDR3 sequence (DNA): TGTGCCAGCAGCTTTGGGCATAACTATGGCTACACCTTC.

The chain recombines TRBV19 with TRBJ2-2, with D unclear. In germline, CDR1 is LNHDA, CDR2 SQIVND (reference sequence). The CDR3 consists of 13 residues. Trimming stripped 6 bases from V and 0 bases from J, with 5 bases between. The CDR3 loop is CASSGANTGELFF. The CDR3 DNA follows: TGTGCCAGTAGCGGAGCGAACACCGGGGAGCTGTTTTTT.

For the CDR3, the DNA is TGCAGCGTTGAAAGGGGAGGGGCGCGGAACACTGAAGCTTTCTTT. It is translated as CSVERGGARNTEAFF. The chain couples TRBV29-1 to TRBJ1-1, with D perhaps matching TRBD1 (5 bases). V was clipped by 2 bases and J by 1 base, with 14 bases between them. Germline V gene data show CDR1 as SQVTM and CDR2 as ANQGSEA. This CDR3 contains 15 residues.

The V and J genes are TRBV6-5 and TRBJ2-5, with a possible D match to TRBD1 (5 bases). The germline CDR1 and CDR2 sequences are MNHEY and SVGAGI. The V and J ends lost 0 bases and 2 bases respectively, with 13 bases between them. There are 16 residues in the CDR3. The CDR3 DNA follows: TGTGCCAGCAGTTACTCCTCCAGGAAGGGGCAAGAGACCCAGTACTTC. Amino acid sequence: CASSYSSRKGQETQYF.

The chain couples TRBV9 to TRBJ2-7; D call uncertain. The CDR3 contains 16 residues. V was trimmed by 4 bases and J by 2 bases, leaving 19 bases between them. Per germline, CDR1 SGDLS and CDR2 YYNGEE. As DNA, the CDR3 is TGTGCCAGCAGCCAACCATCCCACAGCCCTACCTACGAGCAGTACTTC. Protein sequence: CASSQPSHSPTYEQYF.

The chain carries TRBV18 and TRBJ1-1, with D perhaps TRBD1 (5 bases). The CDR3 covers 13 residues. Trimming took off 5 bases at V and 4 bases at J, with 11 bases between the two ends. Germline CDR1 KGHSH, CDR2 LQKENI. Here the CDR3 DNA reads TGTGCCAGCTCAGTTAACGGGGGCACTGAAGCTTTCTTT. Residues: CASSVNGGTEAFF.